One T cell receptor beta chain is described in this entry. What it recognizes is unknown. The sample carries other DNA sequences with the same CDR3. Sequencing used immunoSEQ v3. The table came from immunoSEQ multiplex PCR; TCRdb's copy has only in-frame clones and leaves some out. The table lists about 26,000 clones, approximately 63% of them singletons. This CDR3 comprises 14 residues. Per germline, CDR1 SEHNR and CDR2 FQNEAQ (reference sequence). The V segment lost 4 bases and the J segment 4 bases; nucleotides outside the gene matches: 1. The entry originates in a study of TIL therapy for anti-PD-1-resistant metastatic lung cancer. Overall study context: Tumors had a median PD-L1 proportion score of around 6%. Tumors carried a median about 1.6 non-synonymous mutations per megabase. Study-wide results and caveats: Many TIL product clones were absent from baseline tumor, suggesting clonal contraction.

Time point reported: pre-treatment sample, taken before nivolumab and TIL therapy. Tumor tissue came from excised metastases, mostly pleural nodules or supraclavicular lymph nodes. V and J are TRBV7-9 and TRBJ2-5; 12 bases fit TRBD2. The material sequenced was tumor tissue, taken at baseline. This sequence was found in a woman aged 30 to 85 with non-small cell lung cancer. CDR3 amino acids: CASSSGLAGETQYF. CDR3 nucleotides: TGTGCCAGCAGCTCGGGACTAGCGGGAGAGACCCAGTACTTC.